These 25 T cell receptor beta chains share one sample of origin, sequenced in a study of shared clonotypes between healthy human individuals. Clones were read by immunoSEQ multiplex PCR, and TCRdb kept only the in-frame ones, dropping some. Of some 480,000 clones listed, around 80% are singletons. Material: PBMCs. These receptors were obtained from a woman between 40 and 50 years old in good health. Some clones in this sample may be carry-over from other donors' samples.

V is TRBV28 and J is TRBJ2-7; D gene uncertain. Trimming left V 8 bases short and J 2 bases short, with 16 bases between. Germline CDR1 and CDR2: MDHEN and SYDVKM. The CDR3 is 14 amino acids. CDR3 DNA sequence: TGTGCCAGCGGGAAAGGGTATAACACCTACGAGCAGTACTTC. It is translated as CASGKGYNTYEQYF.

In regard to this clone: The CDR3 end shows no conserved phenylalanine or tryptophan, and so a read error is likely. This rearrangement joins TRBV6-6 to TRBJ1-1; 9 bases are a match to TRBD1. The germline V gene encodes CDR1 MNHNY and CDR2 SVGAGI (reference sequence). The CDR3 consists of 15 residues. J gave up 5 bases and V 5 bases, and 9 bases lay outside the gene matches. CDR3 residues: CASSNYRGRGTEAFC. CDR3 DNA: TGTGCCAGCAGTAACTACAGGGGGCGAGGGACTGAAGCTTTCTGT.

The chain combines TRBV5-4 with TRBJ1-1, with 8 nucleotides matching TRBD1. V lost 3 bases to trimming and J lost 3 bases; unmatched junction nucleotides: 1. The CDR3 contains 13 residues. CDR1 SGHNT and CDR2 YYREEE come from the germline V gene (reference sequence). CDR3 DNA sequence: TGTGCCAGCAGCTACAGGGGGGACACTGAAGCTTTCTTT. It codes for CASSYRGDTEAFF.

The chain links TRBV25-1 to TRBJ2-3; D is undetermined. The CDR3 contains 13 residues. Germline lookup yields CDR1 MGHDK and CDR2 SYGVNS. V dropped 1 base and J dropped 6 bases, with 8 bases sitting between them. The CDR3 DNA is TGTGCCAGCAGTGAATTCTCACGGGATACGCAGTATTTT. Its translation is CASSEFSRDTQYF.

J is TRBJ2-1 and V is TRBV10-1; the match to TRBD1 covers 9 bases. The CDR3 is 13 amino acids. V was pared by 4 bases and J by 9 bases, with 4 bases of the junction left unmatched. CDR1 and CDR2 (germline): WNHNN, SYGVQD (reference sequence). The chain's CDR3 is CASSAQGAAEQFF. The CDR3 coding sequence is TGCGCCAGCAGTGCACAGGGGGCCGCTGAGCAGTTCTTC.

In its sample, this clone was seen a few times. The gene calls are TRBV9 and TRBJ2-1, with D perhaps TRBD2 (6 bases). CDR1 and CDR2 from the germline V gene are SGDLS and YYNGEE. The CDR3 consists of 15 residues. V lost 1 base to trimming and J lost 3 bases, with 11 bases between them. The CDR3 DNA reads TGTGCCAGCAGCGTATTGTCTAGCGACTACAATGAGCAGTTCTTC. Translation gives CASSVLSSDYNEQFF.

Notes on this clone: A far bigger clonotype differs at one base, so this is likely a read error. Different DNA sequences within this sample yield the same CDR3. The rearrangement links TRBV30 to TRBJ2-5; D gene ambiguous. In germline, CDR1 is GTSNPN, CDR2 SVGIG (reference sequence). This CDR3 is built from 14 residues. The CDR3 protein is CAWSVIGNLGTQYF. The CDR3 region has the DNA TGCGCCTGGAGTGTAATCGGCAACCTTGGGACCCAGTACTTC.

The chain combines TRBV18 with TRBJ1-4; 10 nucleotides agree with TRBD1. The CDR3 has 14 amino acids. Looked up from germline, CDR1 is KGHSH and CDR2 is LQKENI. V was pared by 3 bases and J by 6 bases, with 1 base of the junction left unmatched. In DNA form, the CDR3 reads TGTGCCAGCTCACCGACAGGGGGCGATGAAAAACTGTTTTTT. This gives the protein CASSPTGGDEKLFF.

With regard to this clone: Other DNA sequences of this sample code for an identical CDR3. V usage is TRBV5-4 and J usage is TRBJ2-3; 11 bases line up with TRBD2. The CDR3 extends over 16 amino acids. CDR1 and CDR2 from the germline V gene are SGHNT and YYREEE (reference sequence). Losses at the gene ends were 4 bases for V and 1 base for J; bases not matched to a gene: 5. The CDR3 protein is CASSPGTSGRTDTQYF. CDR3 DNA: TGTGCCAGCAGCCCGGGGACTAGCGGTCGCACAGATACGCAGTATTTT.

The V call is TRBV28, the J call TRBJ1-5, with unresolved D. Germline CDR1 and CDR2: MDHEN and SYDVKM. This CDR3 is 15 amino acids long. V lost 5 bases, J lost 2 bases, and 13 bases lay in between. The CDR3 is CASSPSSRGNQPQHF. The CDR3 DNA reads TGTGCCAGCAGTCCCTCTTCTCGGGGCAATCAGCCCCAGCATTTT. The full variable domain, completed using reference TRBV28 and TRBJ1-5, is DVKVTQSSRYLVKRTGEKVFLECVQDMDHENMFWYRQDPGLGLRLIYFSYDVKMKEKGDIPEGYSVSREKKERFSLILESASTNQTSMYLCASSPSSRGNQPQHFGDGTRLSIL.

The gene calls are TRBV28 and TRBJ2-3; D is uncertain. Trimming cost V 3 bases and J 3 bases, with 7 bases left between them. CDR1 and CDR2 (germline): MDHEN, SYDVKM. The CDR3 extends over 13 amino acids. The CDR3 coding sequence is TGTGCCAGCAGTTTCCAGAGAACAGATACGCAGTATTTT. Protein: CASSFQRTDTQYF.

V and J are TRBV5-1 and TRBJ1-1, with D maybe TRBD1 (6 bases). With 2 bases removed from V and 1 base from J, the gap between germline ends came to 12 bases. This CDR3 region has 15 residues. CDR1 is SGHRS, CDR2 YFSETQ, per germline. The CDR3 DNA reads as TGCGCCAGCAGCTTACAGGGTTGGGCGAACACTGAAGCTTTCTTT. Encoded protein: CASSLQGWANTEAFF.

This rearrangement joins TRBV19 to TRBJ2-7; 8 bases align to TRBD1. Germline CDR1 and CDR2: LNHDA and SQIVND (reference sequence). The J segment lost 7 bases and the V segment lost 4 bases, leaving 12 bases of the junction unmatched. The CDR3 sequence is 15 residues long. The CDR3 DNA reads TGTGCCAGTAGTACCTACCATCAGGGGGCAGGGGAGCAGTACTTC. Translated, it gives CASSTYHQGAGEQYF.

As to this clone: Distinct nucleotide sequences in the sample also encode this CDR3. V usage is TRBV28 and J usage is TRBJ2-1; 10 bases are shared with TRBD2. The CDR3 length is 15 residues. From germline, CDR1 is MDHEN and CDR2 SYDVKM. Unmatched junction bases numbered 5, after V lost 5 bases and J lost 4 bases. The CDR3 DNA follows: TGTGCCAGCAGTCCTCTAGCGGGAGCGTACAATGAGCAGTTCTTC. This encodes CASSPLAGAYNEQFF.

The chain has TRBV7-9 and TRBJ2-2; D is unclear. From germline, CDR1 is SEHNR and CDR2 FQNEAQ (reference sequence). CDR3 length: 15 amino acids. Trimming took off 3 bases at V and 6 bases at J, with 14 bases between the two ends. The CDR3 here is CASSFLSVSAGELFF. CDR3 nucleotides: TGTGCCAGCAGCTTTTTAAGCGTTTCGGCCGGGGAGCTGTTTTTT.

The table lists this clone with many counts. The chain links TRBV6-4 to TRBJ2-1; 13 nucleotides line up with TRBD2. Germline CDR1 is MRHNA and CDR2 is SNTAGT. This CDR3 has 16 amino acids. The V segment lost 5 bases and the J segment 8 bases; nucleotides outside the gene matches: 9. DNA of the CDR3: TGTGCCAGCAGTATAACCGGGACTAGCGGGGTCGATGAGCAGTTCTTC. Amino acid sequence: CASSITGTSGVDEQFF.

This rearrangement joins TRBV2 to TRBJ1-2; possibly TRBD1 for D (5 bases). This CDR3 contains 18 residues. Trimming took off 6 bases at V and 4 bases at J, with 27 bases between the two ends. Germline values: CDR1 SNHLY, CDR2 FYNNEI. The CDR3 DNA reads TGTGCCAGCAGCGAACACGCCCCTGGGGGGGGACGCGGCTATGGCTACACCTTC. It codes for CASSEHAPGGGRGYGYTF.

The chain uses TRBV29-1 and TRBJ1-5, with a possible D match to TRBD1 (5 bases). The CDR3 runs to 12 residues. V lost 5 bases and J 7 bases, leaving 12 bases between the germline ends. The germline CDR1 and CDR2 sequences are SQVTM and ANQGSEA. DNA for the CDR3: TGCAGCGTTAGTGTCGGGGGACAGCCCCAGCATTTT. Residues: CSVSVGGQPQHF.

The rearrangement uses TRBV28 and TRBJ2-2, with 8 bases identical to TRBD1. Germline CDR1 reads MDHEN; CDR2 reads SYDVKM. The CDR3 loop spans 15 amino acids. V lost 6 bases to trimming and J lost 6 bases; unmatched junction nucleotides: 9. The CDR3 loop is CASRSDRGPAGELFF. The CDR3 DNA sequence: TGTGCCAGCAGGTCTGACAGGGGCCCTGCCGGGGAGCTGTTTTTT.

The genes are TRBV19 and TRBJ2-1; 13 bases fit TRBD2. J lost 12 bases, V lost 4 bases, and 6 bases had no gene match. The germline V gene has CDR1 LNHDA and CDR2 SQIVND (reference sequence). The CDR3 has 14 amino acids. Here the CDR3 reads CASSTGLAGSRQFF. CDR3 in DNA: TGTGCCAGTAGTACGGGACTAGCGGGGAGCAGGCAGTTCTTC.

Worth noting for this clone: Other DNA sequences of this sample code for an identical CDR3. This rearrangement joins TRBV10-3 to TRBJ2-1; D is unclear. With 0 bases removed from V and 1 base from J, the gap between germline ends came to 10 bases. The CDR3 runs to 16 residues. CDR1 and CDR2 (germline): ENHRY, SYGVKD. CDR3 sequence (DNA): TGTGCCATCAGTGAGTCTACGGGTGGGTCCTACAATGAGCAGTTCTTC. This gives the protein CAISESTGGSYNEQFF.

This chain connects TRBV5-1 to TRBJ2-1; perhaps TRBD2 as D (5 bases). V gave up 0 bases and J gave up 4 bases, with 5 bases separating them. The germline V gene has CDR1 SGHRS and CDR2 YFSETQ. CDR3 length: 13 residues. CDR3 region: CASSLGGYNEQFF. In DNA, the CDR3 is TGCGCCAGCAGCTTGGGAGGGTACAATGAGCAGTTCTTC.

The gene calls are TRBV21-1 and TRBJ2-4; the D call of TRBD2 is as the table states it, not checked on the DNA. TRBV21-1 is flagged as a pseudogene. This CDR3 spans 22 amino acids. In DNA, the CDR3 is TGTGCCAGCAGCAAAACGGGCAGGTTGGCTAGCGGGAGGGCCGTAGCCAAAAACATTCAGTACTTC. This gives the protein CASSKTGRLASGRAVAKNIQYF.

The gene calls are TRBV9 and TRBJ2-3; 10 nucleotides align to TRBD2. The CDR3 is 17 amino acids. The germline CDR1 and CDR2 sequences are SGDLS and YYNGEE. V shed 4 bases, J shed 1 base, and the junction held 9 bases outside the gene matches. The CDR3 sequence is CASSPTAGGRGTDTQYF. The CDR3 DNA sequence: TGTGCCAGCAGCCCAACAGCGGGAGGGAGGGGCACAGATACGCAGTATTTT.

J is TRBJ2-4 and V is TRBV11-2; no clear D gene. This CDR3 region has 11 residues. V was clipped by 4 bases and J by 6 bases, with 4 bases between them. Germline V lookup: CDR1 SGHAT, CDR2 FQNNGV. The CDR3 here is CASSSGNIQYF. In nucleotides, the CDR3 is TGTGCCAGCAGCTCTGGAAACATTCAGTACTTC.